This T cell receptor (beta chain) appears in the sequencing data of a study of tumor-infiltrating lymphocytes in primary liver carcinoma. Study information: Patients comprised men and women whose ages fell between 30 and 69 years.

Study-level results: Just around 8-25% of top clones spanned all five tumor regions.

Taking about 17-32 mg of unsorted bulk tissue, the authors co-extracted RNA and DNA. Those sampled were patients whose primary liver carcinoma was treated by surgical resection. Patients were chronically HBV-infected and treatment-naive. Total RNA amounting to roughly 450 ng was the source from which TCR beta cDNA was made with a constant-region primer. Libraries covering TCR beta were generated through three nested multiplex PCR rounds (using a slightly modified ARM-PCR). The study ran its first two PCR rounds for around 9 cycles each, using TRBV1-TRBV30 forward primers and a C-beta reverse primer. From the multiplex PCR reads, TCRdb called clonotypes with MiXCR, one entry per CDR3 protein. The repertoire includes approximately 64,000 distinct CDR3 sequences, about 71% of them detected once, and 40% sits in the top ten. In this sample, this clonotype turned up many times. The antigen remains unidentified.

The CDR3 spans 14 residues. Trimming removed 2 bases at V and 1 base at J, with 8 bases between. Germline V gene lookup returns CDR1 SGHAT and CDR2 FQNNGV. V is TRBV11-2 and J is TRBJ1-2; D is uncertain. The source is a man aged 35-49 years with primary liver carcinoma and hepatitis B virus infection. The sequenced material came from liver tumor tissue from sampling region 4. Stated subset: tumor region T4, right-lateral pole. CDR3 DNA sequence: TGTGCCAGCAGCTTATTCGGGAGTAACTATGGCTACACCTTC. This encodes CASSLFGSNYGYTF.